These T cell receptor beta chains were read from a single sample in a study of radiotherapy plus CTLA-4 blockade in lung cancer. TCRdb's copy holds only in-frame clones and misses some; the assay was immunoSEQ multiplex PCR. The profile shows 80,000 to 100,000 clones, 65% to 85% of them singletons. This specimen consisted of peripheral blood, obtained from a patient treated with radiotherapy plus ipilimumab. The receptors derive from a human donor with non-small cell lung cancer who had a partial response to radiotherapy plus ipilimumab. Some clones in this sample may be carry-over from other donors' samples. Each CDR3 is given with its conserved first and last residue. The D gene is left open where the match is weak. A clone size is listed for some rows: how often the clone was seen (once, few, many), or a class if it is expanded.

clone_size,d_call,v_call,j_call,cdr3_aa,cdr3_nt
-,-,TRBV9,TRBJ2-2,CASSADRGANTGELFF,TGTGCCAGCAGCGCCGATCGGGGGGCTAACACCGGGGAGCTGTTTTTT
few,-,TRBV14,TRBJ2-7,CASSQDKEFEQYF,TGTGCCAGCAGCCAAGATAAAGAGTTCGAGCAGTACTTC
few,TRBD1,TRBV5-4,TRBJ2-2,CASSSGGFGELFF,TGTGCCAGCAGTTCAGGGGGTTTCGGGGAGCTGTTTTTT
-,TRBD2,TRBV7-2,TRBJ2-1,CASSLMGGVNNEQFF,TGTGCCAGCAGCTTAATGGGGGGGGTGAACAATGAGCAGTTCTTC
-,TRBD2,TRBV7-8,TRBJ2-3,CASSRLAGGSTDTQYF,TGTGCCAGCAGCCGACTAGCGGGGGGAAGCACAGATACGCAGTATTTT
-,TRBD2,TRBV7-9,TRBJ2-1,CASSYTSASYNEQFF,TGTGCCAGCAGCTATACTAGCGCTTCATACAATGAGCAGTTCTTC
-,-,TRBV7-2,TRBJ1-5,CASSLDSPRQPQHF,TGTGCCAGCAGCCTTGACAGCCCCCGGCAGCCCCAGCATTTT
-,-,TRBV27,TRBJ1-2,CASSPLERPNYGYTF,TGTGCCAGCAGTCCCCTGGAGAGACCCAACTATGGCTACACCTTC
-,TRBD1,TRBV28,TRBJ2-3,CASSLVQGVSAITKDTQYF,TGTGCCAGCAGTTTAGTACAGGGGGTTTCCGCAATAACCAAAGATACGCAGTATTTT
-,-,TRBV7-8,TRBJ1-1,CASSLSYTEAFF,TGTGCCAGCAGCTTATCGTACACTGAAGCTTTCTTT
-,-,TRBV9,TRBJ2-4,CASSVDANPGIQYF,TGTGCCAGCAGCGTAGATGCAAACCCGGGCATTCAGTACTTC
-,-,TRBV30,TRBJ2-1,CAWSRSGAGLRNEQFF,TGTGCCTGGAGCCGCTCAGGGGCGGGACTAAGAAATGAGCAGTTCTTC
-,-,TRBV6-6,TRBJ2-1,CASSYTGGRLFF,TGTGCCAGCAGTTACACGGGGGGCAGGCTGTTCTTC
-,TRBD2,TRBV18,TRBJ2-5,CASSPLLAGGQETQYF,TGTGCCAGCTCACCACTCCTAGCGGGGGGTCAAGAGACCCAGTACTTC
-,TRBD1,TRBV28,TRBJ1-2,CASSSGTEYSSNYGYTF,TGTGCCAGCAGTTCCGGGACAGAGTATTCCTCTAACTATGGCTACACCTTC
once,-,TRBV6-1,TRBJ1-3,CATESSGNTIYF,TGTGCCACCGAGAGCTCTGGTAACACCATATATTTT